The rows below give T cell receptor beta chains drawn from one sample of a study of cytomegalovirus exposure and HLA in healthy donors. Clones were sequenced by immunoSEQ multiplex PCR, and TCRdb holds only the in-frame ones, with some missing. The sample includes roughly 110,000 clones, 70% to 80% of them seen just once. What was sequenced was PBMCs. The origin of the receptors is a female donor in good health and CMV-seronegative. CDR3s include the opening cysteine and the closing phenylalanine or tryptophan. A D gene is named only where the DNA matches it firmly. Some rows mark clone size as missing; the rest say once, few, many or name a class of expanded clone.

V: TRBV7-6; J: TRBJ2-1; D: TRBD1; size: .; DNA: TGTGCCAGCAGCACCCGGACAGGGAGGAATGAGCAGTTCTTC; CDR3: CASSTRTGRNEQFF
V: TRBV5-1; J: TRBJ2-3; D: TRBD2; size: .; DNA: TGCGCCAGCAGCTTGGCCAGCGGGGGGAGCACAGATACGCAGTATTTT; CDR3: CASSLASGGSTDTQYF
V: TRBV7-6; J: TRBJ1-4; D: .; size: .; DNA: TGTGCCAGCAGCTTAGAGCAGGGGCCGTTGAGAAAACTGTTTTTT; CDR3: CASSLEQGPLRKLFF
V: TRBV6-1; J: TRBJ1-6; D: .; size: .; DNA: TGTGCCAGCAGTGTGGCACAGGGAAATTCACCCCTCCACTTT; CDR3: CASSVAQGNSPLHF
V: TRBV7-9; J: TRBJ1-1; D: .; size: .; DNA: TGTGCCAGCAGTATGACAGGTAACACTGAAGCTTTCTTT; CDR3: CASSMTGNTEAFF
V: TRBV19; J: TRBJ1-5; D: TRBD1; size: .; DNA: TGTGCCAGCAAAGACACAGGGGGCAGCAATCAGCCCCAGCATTTT; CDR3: CASKDTGGSNQPQHF
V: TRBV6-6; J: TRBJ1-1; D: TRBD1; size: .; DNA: TGTGCCAGCAGAGTACAGGGGGTGACTGAAGCTTTCTTT; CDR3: CASRVQGVTEAFF
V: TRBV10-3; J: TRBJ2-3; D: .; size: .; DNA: TGTGCCATCAGTGACGGGGGTAGCACAGATACGCAGTATTTT; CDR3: CAISDGGSTDTQYF
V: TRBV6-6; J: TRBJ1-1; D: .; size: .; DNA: TGTGCCAGCAGCCTCAGCCGGGGTAGGGGGACTGAAGCTTTCTTT; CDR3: CASSLSRGRGTEAFF
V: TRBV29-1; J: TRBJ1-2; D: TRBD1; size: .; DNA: TGCAGCGTTGGGGGGGGACAGGGTCGCGTGACCTTC; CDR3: CSVGGGQGRVTF
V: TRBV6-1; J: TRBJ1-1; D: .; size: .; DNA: TGTGCCAGCAGTGAATTCGGGGATGAAGCTTTCTTT; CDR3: CASSEFGDEAFF
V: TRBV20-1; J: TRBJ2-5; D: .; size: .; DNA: TGCAGCCCAAGCGTCCAAGAGACCCAGTACTTC; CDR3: CSPSVQETQYF
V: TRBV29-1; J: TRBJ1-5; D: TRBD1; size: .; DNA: TGCAGCGTTGGGGGACAGGGAAGTCAGCCCCAGCATTTT; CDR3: CSVGGQGSQPQHF
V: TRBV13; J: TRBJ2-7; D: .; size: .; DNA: TGTGCCAGCAGCTTAGAACGGACTTACGAGCAGTACTTC; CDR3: CASSLERTYEQYF
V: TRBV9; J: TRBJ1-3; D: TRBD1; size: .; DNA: TGTGCCAGCAGCGTAGGGGGACAGGGGGATGGAAACACCATATATTTT; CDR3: CASSVGGQGDGNTIYF
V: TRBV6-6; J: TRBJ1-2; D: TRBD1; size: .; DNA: TGTGCCAGCAGCCGACTGGGGGACAGGGATACCTATGGCTACACCTTC; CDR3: CASSRLGDRDTYGYTF
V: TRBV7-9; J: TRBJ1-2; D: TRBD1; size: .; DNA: TGTGCCAGCAGCACCCGACAGGGGGCCTTACGTGGCTACACCTTC; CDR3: CASSTRQGALRGYTF
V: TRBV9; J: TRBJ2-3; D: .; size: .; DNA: TGTGCCAGCAGCGGGCGGGGAGGACCTAATACGCAGTATTTT; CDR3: CASSGRGGPNTQYF
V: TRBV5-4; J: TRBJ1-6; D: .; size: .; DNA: TGTGCCAGCAGCTTTGAGCGCGGATCGGCACCCCTCCACTTT; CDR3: CASSFERGSAPLHF
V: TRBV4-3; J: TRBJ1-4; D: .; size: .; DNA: TGCGCCAGCAGCCACCCCCGGGCCGGACTTAATGAAAAACTGTTTTTT; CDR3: CASSHPRAGLNEKLFF
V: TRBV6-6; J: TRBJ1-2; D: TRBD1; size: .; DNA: TGTGCCAGCGGGACAGGGAAATACTATGGCTACACCTTC; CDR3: CASGTGKYYGYTF
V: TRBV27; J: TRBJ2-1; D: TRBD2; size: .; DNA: TGTGCCAGCAGTAGGCTAGCGGGGGGCGAGCAGTTCTTC; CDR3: CASSRLAGGEQFF
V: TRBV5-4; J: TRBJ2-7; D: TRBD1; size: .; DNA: TGTGCCAGCAGCTCGGGACAGAGAACCTACGAGCAGTACTTC; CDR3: CASSSGQRTYEQYF
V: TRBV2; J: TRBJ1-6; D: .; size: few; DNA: TGTGCCAGCACTACGCACCCCGATTCACCCCTCCACTTT; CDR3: CASTTHPDSPLHF
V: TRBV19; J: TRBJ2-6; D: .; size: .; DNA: TGTGCCAGTAGTTTCAGGGGACCTGGGGCCAACGTCCTGACTTTC; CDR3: CASSFRGPGANVLTF
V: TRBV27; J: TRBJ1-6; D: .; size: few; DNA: TGTGCCAGCAGTTTTAGCTCCTATAATTCACCCCTCCACTTT; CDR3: CASSFSSYNSPLHF
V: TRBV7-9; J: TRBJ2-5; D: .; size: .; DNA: TGTGCCAGCAGCCCTCTGGGGGGGGGCCGGTACCAAGAGACCCAGTACTTC; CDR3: CASSPLGGGRYQETQYF
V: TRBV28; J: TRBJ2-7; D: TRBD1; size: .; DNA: TGTGCCAGCAGTATCCCCGGGACAGGCCCCTACGAGCAGTACTTC; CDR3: CASSIPGTGPYEQYF
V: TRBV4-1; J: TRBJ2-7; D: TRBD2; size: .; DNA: TGCGCCAGCAGCCAAGGAGCAAGCGGGGGGAGCTACGAGCAGTACTTC; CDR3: CASSQGASGGSYEQYF
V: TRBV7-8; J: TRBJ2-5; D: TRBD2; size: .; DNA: TGTGCCAGCAGACCTAGCGGGGGATACCAAGAGACCCAGTACTTC; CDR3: CASRPSGGYQETQYF
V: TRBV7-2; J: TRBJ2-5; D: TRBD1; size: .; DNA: TGTGCCAGCAGCCCCTATGGGACAGGGTCGGAGACCCAGTACTTC; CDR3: CASSPYGTGSETQYF
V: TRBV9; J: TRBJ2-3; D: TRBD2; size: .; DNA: TGTGCCAGCAGCGTCGGGACTAGCGGGGGAAGCACAGATACGCAGTATTTT; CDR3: CASSVGTSGGSTDTQYF
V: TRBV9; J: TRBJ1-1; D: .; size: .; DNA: TGTGCCAGCAGCGTAGTCAGGTCTTTGGGGCCTGAAGCTTTCTTT; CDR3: CASSVVRSLGPEAFF
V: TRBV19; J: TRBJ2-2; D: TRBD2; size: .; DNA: TGTGCCAGTAGCCCCCAGCGGGGGGTCACCGGGGAGCTGTTTTTT; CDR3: CASSPQRGVTGELFF
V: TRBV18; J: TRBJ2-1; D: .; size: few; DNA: TGTGCCAGCTCACCACCGGGGCACAATGAGCAGTTCTTC; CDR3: CASSPPGHNEQFF
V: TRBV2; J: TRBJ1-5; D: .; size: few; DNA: TGTGCCAGCAATCAGGGGATCCAGCCCCAGCATTTT; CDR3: CASNQGIQPQHF
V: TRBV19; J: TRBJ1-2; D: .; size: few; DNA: TGTGCCAGTAGTACTACAGGCCCCCACTGCACCTTC; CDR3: CASSTTGPHCTF
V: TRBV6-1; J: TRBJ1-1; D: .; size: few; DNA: TGTGCCAGCAGTGACGGGTGGGCTTTCTTT; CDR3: CASSDGWAFF
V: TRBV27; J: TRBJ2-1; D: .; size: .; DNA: TGTGCCAGCAGTTCCCCCATACGGCAGGACAATGAGCAGTTCTTC; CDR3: CASSSPIRQDNEQFF
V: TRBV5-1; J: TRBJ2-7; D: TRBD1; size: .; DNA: TGCGCCAGCAGCTTGGCAGGGACAGACCCCTACGAGCAGTACTTC; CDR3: CASSLAGTDPYEQYF
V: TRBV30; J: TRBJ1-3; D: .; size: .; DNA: TGTGCCTGGAGACCCCGCCTGAGAGGAAACACCATATATTTT; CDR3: CAWRPRLRGNTIYF
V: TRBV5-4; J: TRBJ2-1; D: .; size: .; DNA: TGTGCCAGCAGCTCACGCAGGGTCGGCGAGCAGTTCTTC; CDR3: CASSSRRVGEQFF
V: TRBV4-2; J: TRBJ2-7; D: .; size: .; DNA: TGTGCCAGCAGCCAAGAAAATTCTCTGCTCGAGCAGTACTTC; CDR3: CASSQENSLLEQYF
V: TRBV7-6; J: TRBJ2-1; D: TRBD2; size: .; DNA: TGTGCCAGCAGCTTAGCGCTAGCGGGAGCCAATGAGCAGTTCTTC; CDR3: CASSLALAGANEQFF
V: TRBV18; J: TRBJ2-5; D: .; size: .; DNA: TGTGCCAGCTCACGGGACTTAGAAGAGACCCAGTACTTC; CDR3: CASSRDLEETQYF
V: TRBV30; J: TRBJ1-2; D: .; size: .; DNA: TGTGCCTGGAGGGAGCCGGATAACTATGGCTACACCTTC; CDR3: CAWREPDNYGYTF
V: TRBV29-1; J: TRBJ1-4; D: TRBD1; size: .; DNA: TGCAGCACCCAGGGGGCAGCTAATGAAAAACTGTTTTTT; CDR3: CSTQGAANEKLFF
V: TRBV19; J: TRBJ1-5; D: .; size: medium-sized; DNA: TGTGCCACGGCTGGAGGGTCGTATCAGCCCCAGCATTTT; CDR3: CATAGGSYQPQHF
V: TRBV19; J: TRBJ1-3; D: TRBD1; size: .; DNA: TGTGCCAGTAAGGGACAGGGAGTGAGCGGAAACACCATATATTTT; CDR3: CASKGQGVSGNTIYF
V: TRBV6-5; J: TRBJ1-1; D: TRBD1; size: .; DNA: TGTGCCAGCAGACGCGGGACAGAAAATGCGGAAGCTTTCTTT; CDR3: CASRRGTENAEAFF
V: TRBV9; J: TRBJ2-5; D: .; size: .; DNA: TGTGCCAGCAGCGTAGATGCGAGAGAAGAGACCCAGTACTTC; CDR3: CASSVDAREETQYF
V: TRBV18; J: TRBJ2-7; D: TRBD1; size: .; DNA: TGTGCCAGCTCACCAATCTCCGGGACAGGGCAGTACGAGCAGTACTTC; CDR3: CASSPISGTGQYEQYF
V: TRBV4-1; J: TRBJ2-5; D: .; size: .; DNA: TGCGCCAGCAGCCAAGATCCAGAAGAGACCCAGTACTTC; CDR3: CASSQDPEETQYF
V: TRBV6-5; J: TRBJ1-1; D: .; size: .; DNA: TGTGCCAGCAGTTACGACAGCTTGAACACTGAAGCTTTCTTT; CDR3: CASSYDSLNTEAFF
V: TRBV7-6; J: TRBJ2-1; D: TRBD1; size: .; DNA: TGTGCCAGCAGTCCAACGAGGGACAGGGGGCTCAATGAGCAGTTCTTC; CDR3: CASSPTRDRGLNEQFF
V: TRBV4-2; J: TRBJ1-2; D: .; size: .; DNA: TGTGCCAGCAGCCAAGATTCCCTTGGGGCGGCGGGGGGCTACACCTTC; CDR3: CASSQDSLGAAGGYTF
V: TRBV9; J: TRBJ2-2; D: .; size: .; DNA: TGTGCCAGCAGCGTCGGCGTGGGGGGGCCCGGGGAGCTGTTTTTT; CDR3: CASSVGVGGPGELFF